This note documents a single TCR beta chain sequence. Its recognized antigen is unknown. No base qualities exist here, and no much larger clone lies one base off it. These data come from a study of cytomegalovirus exposure and HLA in healthy donors (dated by TCRdb to the late 2010s). With regard to the full study: The 666 repertoires of the first cohort and the 110 or so validation repertoires were produced on the same platform, according to a later analysis. The study aimed to test whether signatures of past pathogen exposure could be identified by cataloging public T cell receptors. Along with the approximately 650-subject first cohort, a separate validation cohort of 120 different subjects was used. The study combined high-throughput TCR immunosequencing, statistical association of individual TCRs with disease status, and machine learning to predict cytomegalovirus infection status.

Including the terminal cysteine and phenylalanine, the CDR3 comprises 15 residues. Only the CDR3 DNA stays, 45 bases, in frame from base 1. The germline V and J ends show losses of 3 bases and 5 bases respectively, and no gene match explains 4 bases of the junction. The germline V gene provides CDR1 SGHNT and CDR2 YENEEA. Study-wide conclusions, independent of this receptor: Of the cluster scores, around 95% were above 0 in a later analysis, which found that TCRs clustered in the first cohort also tended to co-occur in the 95 to 150 validation repertoires. In vitro tests confirmed that a few of the cytomegalovirus-associated TCR beta chains recognize cytomegalovirus antigens. It was suggested by the authors that the approach could potentially be generalized to other disease states and immunological phenotypes. In both the original and validation cohorts, the classifier was reported to diagnose cytomegalovirus status with high specificity and sensitivity. A total of around 150 TCR beta chains were listed by the study as associated with cytomegalovirus. Most TCR sequences were observed very rarely across donors, whereas some public TCRs were present in many individuals. A later analysis lacked HLA typing for the validation cohort, so it scored co-occurrence in that cohort across all 110 or so repertoires.

Library creation used the immunoSEQ multiplex PCR assay. In the authors' own workflow: To diagnose cytomegalovirus status from the catalog of TCR beta chain sequences, a statistical classification framework was built. TCRdb stores this immuneACCESS table with in-frame sequences only. Part of the clones is absent; in the studies checked, under half of the shortfall reflects unresolved V genes, and no reason is known for the rest. D and trimming come from the DNA, and the V and J calls and clone size come from that table. Across this sample there are about 200,000 clones, with 65% to 90% seen only once. The leading ten clones occupy over 10% of the sample. Donors formed part of the validation cohort, which comprised 120 subjects and was distinct from the first cohort of 666 subjects.

Sequencing input: PBMCs. The V and J segments used are TRBV11-3 and TRBJ2-3, with 11 junctional bases fitting TRBD1. The TCR comes from a woman aged 30 to 39 in good health and CMV-seropositive. The base sequence is TGTGCCAGCAGCTTCGGACAGGGGGCTGGAGATACGCAGTATTTT. It translates as CASSFGQGAGDTQYF.